Presented here are 20 T cell receptor beta chains from one specimen sequenced in a study of blood T cell repertoires in COVID-19. Using immunoSEQ multiplex PCR, the repertoire was profiled, and TCRdb retains in-frame clones only, with some absent. The sample lists some 300,000 clones, 88% occurring once. Sequenced: PBMCs or T cells enriched from blood (not recorded which). The receptors come from a woman under 40 who had recovered from COVID-19.

The V and J genes are TRBV11-3 and TRBJ2-1; 9 bases line up with TRBD1. J was trimmed by 7 bases and V by 5 bases; bases with no gene match: 12. This CDR3 spans 16 amino acids. Germline V lookup: CDR1 SGHNT, CDR2 YENEEA. CDR3 residues: CASSPQQGALRNEQFF. CDR3 coding DNA: TGTGCCAGCAGCCCCCAACAGGGGGCGCTGAGAAATGAGCAGTTCTTC.

The rearrangement uses TRBV27 and TRBJ1-2, with 8 bases matching TRBD1. The CDR3 has 15 amino acids. J was trimmed by 7 bases and V by 0 bases; bases with no gene match: 7. Germline values: CDR1 MNHEY, CDR2 SMNVEV (reference sequence). The CDR3, as DNA: TGTGCCAGCAGTTTATCGACGCCAGGGGGCCCTGGCTACACCTTC. It yields the protein CASSLSTPGGPGYTF.

The chain joins TRBV9 to TRBJ2-3, with D tentatively TRBD2 (8 bases). The germline V gene has CDR1 SGDLS and CDR2 YYNGEE. V lost 2 bases and J 0 bases, leaving 13 bases between the germline ends. CDR3 length: 16 residues. The CDR3 loop is CASSVRGGQSTDTQYF. In DNA form, the CDR3 reads TGTGCCAGCAGCGTCCGGGGGGGACAGAGCACAGATACGCAGTATTTT.

The chain couples TRBV29-1 to TRBJ1-2, with TRBD1 matching over 7 bases. This CDR3 spans 12 amino acids. The V and J ends lost 6 bases and 6 bases, in that order; junction bases with no gene match: 7. Germline CDR1 is SQVTM and CDR2 is ANQGSEA. CDR3 sequence: CSVDTTGDGYTF. The CDR3 coding sequence is TGCAGCGTAGATACAACAGGGGATGGCTACACCTTC.

This rearrangement joins TRBV27 to TRBJ1-2; D is undetermined. CDR1 and CDR2 from the germline V gene are MNHEY and SMNVEV (reference sequence). V shed 5 bases and J shed 6 bases, with 16 bases lying between them. The CDR3 is 14 residues long. CDR3 residues: CASSQRAGSDGYTF. The CDR3 DNA reads as TGTGCCAGCAGTCAAAGGGCGGGGTCGGATGGCTACACCTTC.

The V gene is TRBV13, the J gene TRBJ2-7; D gene ambiguous. Germline V CDR1 and CDR2: PRHDT, FYEKMQ (reference sequence). The CDR3 has 12 amino acids. Trimming cost V 0 bases and J 5 bases, with 5 bases left between them. The CDR3 DNA sequence: TGTGCCAGCAGCTTAGGGGGCGACGAGCAGTACTTC. Protein sequence: CASSLGGDEQYF. The full variable domain, in which reference TRBV13 and TRBJ2-7 provide the parts outside the CDR3, is AAGVIQSPRHLIKEKRETATLKCYPIPRHDTVYWYQQGPGQDPQFLISFYEKMQSDKGSIPDRFSAQQFSDYHSELNMSSLELGDSALYFCASSLGGDEQYFGPGTRLTVT.

This clone came up once. The chain recombines TRBV28 with TRBJ1-1; TRBD1 matches at 8 bases. Germline V gene data show CDR1 as MDHEN and CDR2 as SYDVKM. With V trimmed by 7 bases and J by 1 base, 5 bases remained unmatched. There are 14 residues in the CDR3. The CDR3 loop is CASTRTGRNTEAFF. For the CDR3, the DNA is TGTGCCAGCACACGGACAGGGCGGAACACTGAAGCTTTCTTT.

This clone was observed a handful of times. V usage is TRBV9 and J usage is TRBJ2-2; tentatively, D is TRBD2 (6 bases). CDR1 and CDR2 (germline): SGDLS, YYNGEE. This CDR3 comprises 15 residues. Trimming took 0 bases from V and 6 from J, leaving 12 bases between them. This CDR3 is CASSVDGGVAGELFF. The CDR3 DNA is TGTGCCAGCAGCGTAGACGGGGGTGTAGCCGGGGAGCTGTTTTTT.

The rearrangement links TRBV2 to TRBJ2-7, with 9 positions matching TRBD1. Germline lookup yields CDR1 SNHLY and CDR2 FYNNEI. V lost 5 bases, J lost 4 bases, and 6 bases stayed unmatched. CDR3 length equals 14 residues. In DNA form, the CDR3 reads TGTGCCAGCAGTCTACAGGGGGCCGAGTACGAGCAGTACTTC. This encodes CASSLQGAEYEQYF.

This chain connects TRBV28 to TRBJ1-2; D ambiguous. Germline loops: CDR1 MDHEN, CDR2 SYDVKM. The CDR3 runs 12 residues. Trimming pared 3 bases from V and 4 bases from J, leaving 6 bases between. Here the CDR3 reads CASSFSFYGYTF. The CDR3, as DNA: TGTGCCAGCAGTTTCTCCTTCTATGGCTACACCTTC.

The chain carries TRBV30 and TRBJ2-7; TRBD2 agrees at 14 bases. The CDR3 is 17 amino acids. J lost 6 bases, V lost 0 bases, and 10 bases had no gene match. From germline, CDR1 is GTSNPN and CDR2 SVGIG (reference sequence). CDR3 DNA sequence: TGTGCCTGGAGTGTACGGGTCGGGACTAGCGGGAGCTCCGAGCAGTACTTC. It translates to CAWSVRVGTSGSSEQYF.

This clone was seen just once. This rearrangement joins TRBV2 to TRBJ2-3; TRBD2 matches 8 bases. This CDR3 comprises 16 residues. With 1 base clipped from V and 5 bases from J, the junction kept 8 bases outside the gene matches. Germline lookup yields CDR1 SNHLY and CDR2 FYNNEI. Written as DNA, the CDR3 is TGTGCCAGCAGTGAAGGGCGGGGGGCTTCCGGAGATACGCAGTATTTT. Translated, it gives CASSEGRGASGDTQYF. Based on the CDR3 plus reference TRBV2 and TRBJ2-3, the full variable domain is EPEVTQTPSHQVTQMGQEVILRCVPISNHLYFYWYRQILGQKVEFLVSFYNNEISEKSEIFDDQFSVERPDGSNFTLKIRSTKLEDSAMYFCASSEGRGASGDTQYFGPGTRLTVL.

The chain is built from TRBV6-5 and TRBJ2-7; 8 bases match TRBD1. V lost 7 bases and J lost 2; bases outside the gene matches: 7. CDR1 MNHEY and CDR2 SVGAGI come from the germline V gene. The CDR3 length is 14 residues. The CDR3 DNA reads TGTGCCAGCAAGGGGACAGGCCGCCCCTACGAGCAGTACTTC. Its translation is CASKGTGRPYEQYF.

The chain joins TRBV4-3 to TRBJ1-2, with D perhaps matching TRBD1 (6 bases). In germline, CDR1 is LGHNA, CDR2 YSLEER. V shed 1 base and J shed 2 bases, with 14 bases lying between them. This CDR3 is built from 16 residues. CDR3 nucleotide sequence: TGCGCCAGCAGCCAAGGTTGGGGGCCCGAAAACTATGGCTACACCTTC. Protein sequence: CASSQGWGPENYGYTF.

The gene calls are TRBV15 and TRBJ2-6; D unresolved. V was cut by 11 bases and J by 4 bases, with 12 bases left in between. Germline V gene lookup returns CDR1 LNHNV and CDR2 YYDKDF (reference sequence). This CDR3 comprises 13 residues. The CDR3 nucleotides read TGTGCCTCGAAACTACCAGGGGCCAACGTCCTGACTTTC. Its translation is CASKLPGANVLTF.

This clone showed up just once. Additional DNA sequences in this sample encode the identical CDR3. DNA of the CDR3: TGTGCCAGCTCACCCGGACAGGGTGGCAATCAGCCCCAGCATTTT. Translating gives CASSPGQGGNQPQHF. This chain links TRBV18 with TRBJ1-5; 8 nucleotides match TRBD1. The CDR3 runs to 15 residues. With 3 bases clipped from V and 2 bases from J, the junction kept 3 bases outside the gene matches. Germline V CDR1 and CDR2: KGHSH, LQKENI.

V is TRBV15 and J is TRBJ2-2; 7 bases align to TRBD2. Germline CDR1 LNHNV, CDR2 YYDKDF (reference sequence). The CDR3 contains 15 residues. V shed 5 bases and J 6 bases; nucleotides not matched to a gene: 9. The CDR3 nucleotides are TGTGCCACCAGCGGTGGACTAGGTGGGGCCGGGGAGCTGTTTTTT. It codes for CATSGGLGGAGELFF.

The chain has TRBV1 and TRBJ2-7; the tabulated D call, TRBD1, remains unverified against the DNA. TRBV1 constitutes a pseudogene. The CDR3 runs to 17 residues. The CDR3 loop is CTSSQTFWGLGFYEQYF. The CDR3 DNA reads TGCACCAGCAGCCAAACCTTCTGGGGGCTGGGTTTCTACGAGCAGTACTTC.

The CDR3 DNA reads TGTGCCAGCAGCTTGGGGACTAGCATGGACACAGATACGCAGTATTTT. It yields the protein CASSLGTSMDTDTQYF. The V gene is TRBV5-6, the J gene TRBJ2-3; 8 bases agree with TRBD2. V was clipped by 0 bases and J by 2 bases; unmatched bases: 5. Germline V CDR1 and CDR2: SGHDT, YYEEEE. This CDR3 region has 16 residues.

This clone occurred many times. The rearrangement uses TRBV29-1 and TRBJ2-5; 9 bases match TRBD1. V was pared by 4 bases and J by 7 bases, with 7 bases of the junction left unmatched. The CDR3 sequence is 13 residues long. CDR1 and CDR2 (germline): SQVTM, ANQGSEA. The DNA for the CDR3 is TGCAGCGTTGGACAGGGGGACGGGGGGACCCAGTACTTC. This translates into CSVGQGDGGTQYF. Full variable domain (rest looked up from reference TRBV29-1 and TRBJ2-5): SAVISQKPSRDICQRGTSLTIQCQVDSQVTMMFWYRQQPGQSLTLIATANQGSEATYESGFVIDKFPISRPNLTFSTLTVSNMSPEDSSIYLCSVGQGDGGTQYFGPGTRLLVL.